This T cell receptor beta chain came from a study of T cell repertoires in cytomegalovirus infection. This CDR3 region has 12 residues. Between the trimmed V and J ends, which lost 8 bases and 0 bases, there was a span of 6 bases. Germline assignment: CDR1 MNHNY and CDR2 SVGAGI (reference sequence). Details on this clonotype: The antigen remains unidentified.

TCRdb reprocessed the reads via MiXCR and lists one record per CDR3 protein. The sample carries hundreds of thousands of distinct CDR3 sequences, around 32% recorded once. The receptor was derived from a human donor in good health (CMV status not recorded). Some clones in this sample may be carry-over from other donors' samples. The chain combines TRBV6-6 with TRBJ2-3; D is uncertain. The sequenced sample was cultured CD8+ T cells from PBMCs, obtained from culture after CMV antigen stimulation. Written as DNA, the CDR3 is TGTGCCAGCCTTGGGAGCACAGATACGCAGTATTTT. This translates into CASLGSTDTQYF.